What follows are 27 T cell receptor beta chains derived from one specimen sequenced in a study of a mutant IDH1 vaccine in newly diagnosed glioma. Antigens of these TCRs are unknown. Profiled with immunoSEQ multiplex PCR; TCRdb holds only in-frame clones, not every one. This table has 40,000 to 50,000 clones, roughly 88% appearing once. As to time point: week 5, during vaccination. Alongside topical imiquimod, each dose of vaccine comprised 300 ug of mutant IDH1 20-mer peptide. Sequencing used PBMCs, obtained from a glioma patient whose treatment included an IDH1 peptide vaccine. These receptors came from a middle-aged man with glioma.

The chain combines TRBV5-1 with TRBJ1-2; 10 bases are a match to TRBD1. Germline CDR1 SGHRS, CDR2 YFSETQ. V was clipped by 4 bases and J by 4 bases; unmatched bases: 7. The CDR3 extends over 15 amino acids. The CDR3 sequence: CASSLGQGIVYGYTF. CDR3 in DNA: TGCGCCAGCAGCCTGGGACAGGGGATCGTCTATGGCTACACCTTC. Drawing the rest from reference TRBV5-1 and TRBJ1-2, the complete variable domain is KAGVTQTPRYLIKTRGQQVTLSCSPISGHRSVSWYQQTPGQGLQFLFEYFSETQRNKGNFPGRFSGRQFSNSRSEMNVSTLELGDSALYLCASSLGQGIVYGYTFGSGTRLTVV.

The chain uses TRBV6-5 and TRBJ2-7; tentative D call: TRBD1 (6 bases). There are 14 residues in the CDR3. Germline V gene sequence: CDR1 MNHEY, CDR2 SVGAGI. V gave up 0 bases and J gave up 5 bases, with 11 bases separating them. The CDR3 coding sequence is TGTGCCAGCAGTTACTCCTACAGGGATAACGAGCAGTACTTC. Translating gives CASSYSYRDNEQYF.

The chain combines TRBV7-9 with TRBJ2-7, with 8 bases identical to TRBD2. Trimming took 5 bases from V and 6 from J; bases not matched to a gene: 9. This CDR3 region has 14 residues. Looked up from germline, CDR1 is SEHNR and CDR2 is FQNEAQ (reference sequence). The DNA of the CDR3 is TGTGCCAGCAGCCCGGGACTAGGGGGGCTCGAGCAGTACTTC. Amino acid sequence: CASSPGLGGLEQYF.

This chain connects TRBV28 to TRBJ1-5; D might be TRBD1 (6 bases). The CDR3 covers 17 residues. V was clipped by 1 base and J by 4 bases, with 17 bases between them. Looked up from germline, CDR1 is MDHEN and CDR2 is SYDVKM. The CDR3 coding sequence is TGTGCCAGCAGTTTATTCCCTTGGACAGCACTAAATCAGCCCCAGCATTTT. It translates to CASSLFPWTALNQPQHF.

The chain combines TRBV19 with TRBJ2-6; D is ambiguous. The CDR3 contains 15 residues. The germline V and J ends were trimmed by 2 bases and 0 bases, with 5 bases remaining between them. Germline V gene sequence: CDR1 LNHDA, CDR2 SQIVND (reference sequence). CDR3 nucleotide sequence: TGTGCCAGTAGTATAATCAGCTCTGGGGCCAACGTCCTGACTTTC. It yields the protein CASSIISSGANVLTF. The full variable domain, rest sourced from reference TRBV19 and TRBJ2-6, is DGGITQSPKYLFRKEGQNVTLSCEQNLNHDAMYWYRQDPGQGLRLIYYSQIVNDFQKGDIAEGYSVSREKKESFPLTVTSAQKNPTAFYLCASSIISSGANVLTFGAGSRLTVL.

The rearrangement links TRBV19 to TRBJ1-4; maybe TRBD1 (6 bases). Trimming removed 3 bases at V and 8 bases at J, with 13 bases between. CDR3 length equals 14 residues. CDR1 and CDR2 (germline): LNHDA, SQIVND (reference sequence). CDR3 in DNA: TGTGCCAGTAGTATTTGGGGGGCGCAGGAAAAACTGTTTTTT. Its protein product is CASSIWGAQEKLFF. Full variable domain (rest looked up from reference TRBV19 and TRBJ1-4): DGGITQSPKYLFRKEGQNVTLSCEQNLNHDAMYWYRQDPGQGLRLIYYSQIVNDFQKGDIAEGYSVSREKKESFPLTVTSAQKNPTAFYLCASSIWGAQEKLFFGSGTQLSVL.

The chain links TRBV7-2 to TRBJ2-2; TRBD2 might be the D (5 bases). The CDR3 length is 16 residues. V was trimmed by 0 bases and J by 7 bases, leaving 15 bases between them. Per the germline V gene, CDR1 is SGHTA and CDR2 is FQGNSA. CDR3 in DNA: TGTGCCAGCAGCTTAGCGTGGACTGGCGTGGGCGGGGAGCTGTTTTTT. Its protein is CASSLAWTGVGGELFF.

This chain links TRBV19 with TRBJ2-5, with D possibly matching TRBD2 (5 bases). Germline CDR1 and CDR2: LNHDA and SQIVND (reference sequence). V gave up 3 bases and J gave up 7 bases, with 15 bases separating them. This CDR3 contains 14 residues. The CDR3 loop reads CASSISASKGTQYF. The CDR3 DNA sequence: TGTGCCAGTAGTATCAGTGCTAGCAAGGGGACCCAGTACTTC.

The chain combines TRBV5-1 with TRBJ1-4, with a possible D match to TRBD1 (6 bases). Trimming took off 2 bases at V and 7 bases at J, with 12 bases between the two ends. The CDR3 covers 14 residues. Germline values: CDR1 SGHRS, CDR2 YFSETQ. The CDR3 here is CASSLQGRGEKLFF. The CDR3 DNA follows: TGCGCCAGCAGCTTACAGGGCCGTGGTGAAAAACTGTTTTTT.

The rearrangement links TRBV18 to TRBJ1-4; TRBD1 agrees at 9 bases. Germline V CDR1 and CDR2: KGHSH, LQKENI. This CDR3 is built from 15 residues. V shed 5 bases, J shed 8 bases, and the junction held 9 bases outside the gene matches. CDR3 sequence (DNA): TGTGCCAGCTCAGTCAACAGGGGGCCGAAAGAAAAACTGTTTTTT. It specifies CASSVNRGPKEKLFF.

The V call is TRBV14, the J call TRBJ1-6; a weak D match, TRBD1 (5 bases). There are 16 residues in the CDR3. Per germline, CDR1 SGHDN and CDR2 FVKESK. The V end lost 4 bases, the J end lost 8 bases, and 18 bases lay between the germline ends. In DNA form, the CDR3 reads TGTGCCAGCAGCCCAGTCGTCGGGACCGCTTATTCACCCCTCCACTTT. This gives the protein CASSPVVGTAYSPLHF. Together with reference TRBV14 and TRBJ1-6, the CDR3 gives the full variable domain: EAGVTQFPSHSVIEKGQTVTLRCDPISGHDNLYWYRRVMGKEIKFLLHFVKESKQDESGMPNNRFLAERTGGTYSTLKVQPAELEDSGVYFCASSPVVGTAYSPLHFGNGTRLTVT.

J is TRBJ2-1 and V is TRBV6-1, with 12 bases identical to TRBD2. V gave up 10 bases and J gave up 5 bases; unmatched junction bases: 9. The CDR3 has 15 residues. Germline CDR1 reads MNHNS; CDR2 reads SASEGT. CDR3 loop: CATPKTSGRNNEQFF. In DNA, the CDR3 is TGTGCCACCCCCAAGACTAGCGGGAGAAACAATGAGCAGTTCTTC.

The chain employs TRBV5-1 and TRBJ2-7; 7 nucleotides align to TRBD1. V shed 4 bases and J 1 base; nucleotides not matched to a gene: 8. CDR1 and CDR2 (germline): SGHRS, YFSETQ. The CDR3 contains 15 residues. In DNA, the CDR3 is TGCGCCAGCAGCCATATTGACAGGGCTTCCTACGAGCAGTACTTC. This codes for CASSHIDRASYEQYF.

The chain has TRBV2 and TRBJ2-3; the match to TRBD2 covers 7 bases. The germline CDR1 and CDR2 sequences are SNHLY and FYNNEI. CDR3 size: 15 residues. The trim removed 4 bases at V and 4 bases at J, leaving 8 bases unmatched. This CDR3 is CASSASSGGPDTQYF. In DNA, the CDR3 is TGTGCCAGCAGTGCTTCTAGCGGTGGCCCAGATACGCAGTATTTT.

This clone showed up just a few times. This sequence joins TRBV27 and TRBJ1-2, with TRBD1 identical over 8 bases. The CDR3 consists of 16 residues. Germline values: CDR1 MNHEY, CDR2 SMNVEV (reference sequence). The V segment lost 4 bases and the J segment 6 bases; nucleotides outside the gene matches: 13. The CDR3 protein is CASSSGQVGLGNGYTF. The CDR3 DNA sequence: TGTGCCAGCAGTTCGGGACAGGTGGGGCTGGGGAATGGCTACACCTTC.

The rearrangement uses TRBV4-3 and TRBJ2-1; D gene unclear. This CDR3 comprises 14 residues. The V gene lost 1 base and the J gene lost 8 bases, with 12 bases spanning the gap. The germline V gene has CDR1 LGHNA and CDR2 YSLEER. DNA for the CDR3: TGCGCCAGCAGCCAAGGTCTGGCCCGCGATGAGCAGTTCTTC. Translated: CASSQGLARDEQFF.

The chain carries TRBV19 and TRBJ2-4; TRBD2 matches at 7 bases. The germline V gene has CDR1 LNHDA and CDR2 SQIVND (reference sequence). There are 14 residues in the CDR3. The V segment lost 5 bases and the J segment 5 bases; nucleotides outside the gene matches: 6. The CDR3 DNA reads TGTGCCAGTAGTGCCCTAGCGGCTCAAAACATTCAGTACTTC. Residues: CASSALAAQNIQYF. Full variable domain (rest looked up from reference TRBV19 and TRBJ2-4): DGGITQSPKYLFRKEGQNVTLSCEQNLNHDAMYWYRQDPGQGLRLIYYSQIVNDFQKGDIAEGYSVSREKKESFPLTVTSAQKNPTAFYLCASSALAAQNIQYFGAGTRLSVL.

This CDR3 is CASSHYEYGYTF. CDR3 nucleotide sequence: TGTGCCAGCAGCCATTACGAGTATGGCTACACCTTC. The chain couples TRBV11-2 to TRBJ1-2; no firm D call. Germline V lookup: CDR1 SGHAT, CDR2 FQNNGV. Trimming removed 5 bases from V and 5 bases from J, with 9 bases in between. The CDR3 extends over 12 amino acids.

The chain links TRBV19 to TRBJ1-1; D call uncertain. V dropped 1 base and J dropped 1 base, with 10 bases sitting between them. This CDR3 is 15 amino acids long. From germline, CDR1 is LNHDA and CDR2 SQIVND (reference sequence). The CDR3 here is CASSIGRQKNTEAFF. CDR3 sequence (DNA): TGTGCCAGTAGTATAGGTAGGCAGAAGAACACTGAAGCTTTCTTT.

CDR3 in amino acids: CASSFNPGLGGEQYF. The CDR3 region has the DNA TGCGCCAGCAGCTTTAATCCGGGACTGGGGGGCGAGCAGTACTTC. The chain has TRBV5-1 and TRBJ2-7; possibly TRBD2 for D (6 bases). V lost 2 bases and J 6 bases, leaving 18 bases between the germline ends. Per the germline V gene, CDR1 is SGHRS and CDR2 is YFSETQ. There are 15 residues in the CDR3.

This clone was recorded a few times. The rearrangement joins TRBV7-9 to TRBJ1-1, with 7 bases fitting TRBD1. After removal of 1 base from V and 2 bases from J, the junction contained 10 bases not matched to a gene. Germline CDR1 reads SEHNR; CDR2 reads FQNEAQ (reference sequence). CDR3 length equals 17 residues. The CDR3 DNA reads TGTGCCAGCAGCTTAGTGCCCGACAGGGCACGAAACACTGAAGCTTTCTTT. Protein: CASSLVPDRARNTEAFF.

This rearrangement joins TRBV29-1 to TRBJ2-3; D assignment may be TRBD1 or TRBD2 (5 bases each). The length of the CDR3 is 13 residues. Germline V gene data show CDR1 as SQVTM and CDR2 as ANQGSEA. The CDR3 sequence is CSALRGDRDTQYF. The CDR3 DNA is TGCAGTGCTTTACGTGGGGACCGAGATACGCAGTATTTT.

V gene TRBV7-2 combines with J gene TRBJ2-3; tentative D call: TRBD2 (6 bases). Germline values: CDR1 SGHTA, CDR2 FQGNSA. The V gene lost 5 bases and the J gene lost 0 bases, with 9 bases spanning the gap. The CDR3 length is 14 residues. This CDR3 is CASSRDSSTDTQYF. CDR3 sequence (DNA): TGTGCCAGCAGCCGGGACTCCAGCACAGATACGCAGTATTTT.

The V call is TRBV29-1, the J call TRBJ2-3, with 8 bases matching TRBD2. Germline CDR1 and CDR2: SQVTM and ANQGSEA. The trim removed 3 bases at V and 0 bases at J, leaving 2 bases unmatched. The CDR3 extends over 14 amino acids. In DNA, the CDR3 is TGCAGCGTTGAGTCTAGCGGGAGCACAGATACGCAGTATTTT. Protein: CSVESSGSTDTQYF.

This clone was observed once. The CDR3 nucleotides read TGTGCCGGGGGGGGACAGAAATCAGATACGCAGTATTTT. The encoded protein is CAGGGQKSDTQYF. The chain joins TRBV7-9 to TRBJ2-3; D is tentatively TRBD1 or TRBD2 (7 bases each). The ends were cut back, 11 bases at V and 4 bases at J, with 16 bases in the middle. CDR1 is SEHNR, CDR2 FQNEAQ, per germline (reference sequence). This CDR3 has 13 residues. Full variable domain (outside the CDR3, taken from reference TRBV7-9 and TRBJ2-3): DTGVSQNPRHKITKRGQNVTFRCDPISEHNRLYWYRQTLGQGPEFLTYFQNEAQLEKSRLLSDRFSAERPKGSFSTLEIQRTEQGDSAMYLCAGGGQKSDTQYFGPGTRLTVL.

The V gene is TRBV4-1, the J gene TRBJ2-6; the D gene is possibly TRBD1 (6 bases). Germline values: CDR1 MGHRA, CDR2 YSYEKL. Deletions cut 0 bases from V and 1 base from J, with 13 bases between. The CDR3 spans 18 residues. The CDR3: CASSQDSAGVSGANVLTF. As DNA, the CDR3 is TGCGCCAGCAGCCAAGATTCGGCAGGGGTTTCTGGGGCCAACGTCCTGACTTTC.

V usage is TRBV4-3 and J usage is TRBJ2-1, with D hard to call. Germline V gene data show CDR1 as LGHNA and CDR2 as YSLEER. This CDR3 has 16 residues. The ends were cut back, 2 bases at V and 0 bases at J, with 11 bases in the middle. As DNA, the CDR3 is TGCGCCAGCAGCCAACAACCGGGCAGCTCCTACAATGAGCAGTTCTTC. It translates to CASSQQPGSSYNEQFF.